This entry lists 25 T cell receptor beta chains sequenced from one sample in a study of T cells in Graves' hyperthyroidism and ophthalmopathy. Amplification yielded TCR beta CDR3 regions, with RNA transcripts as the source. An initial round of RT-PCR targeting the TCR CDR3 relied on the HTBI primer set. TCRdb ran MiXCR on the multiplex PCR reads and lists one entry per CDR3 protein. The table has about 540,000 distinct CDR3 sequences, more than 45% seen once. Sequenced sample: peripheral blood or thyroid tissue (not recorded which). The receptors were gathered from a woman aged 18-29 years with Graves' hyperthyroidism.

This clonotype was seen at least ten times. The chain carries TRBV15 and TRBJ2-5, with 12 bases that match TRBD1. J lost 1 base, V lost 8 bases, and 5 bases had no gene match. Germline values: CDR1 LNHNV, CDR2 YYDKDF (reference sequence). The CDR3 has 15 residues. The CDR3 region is CATLRDRGPQETQYF. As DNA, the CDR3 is TGTGCCACCCTCCGGGACAGGGGGCCCCAAGAGACCCAGTACTTC.

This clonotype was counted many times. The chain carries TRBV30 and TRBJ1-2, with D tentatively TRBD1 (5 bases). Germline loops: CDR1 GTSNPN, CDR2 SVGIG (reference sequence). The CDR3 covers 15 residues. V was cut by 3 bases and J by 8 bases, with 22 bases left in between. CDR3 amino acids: CAWSPGAFVPIGYTF. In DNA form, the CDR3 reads TGTGCCTGGAGCCCCGGGGCCTTCGTCCCTATCGGCTACACCTTC.

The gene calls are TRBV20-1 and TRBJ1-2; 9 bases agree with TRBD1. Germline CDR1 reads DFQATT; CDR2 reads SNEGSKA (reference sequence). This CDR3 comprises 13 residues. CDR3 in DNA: TGCAGAGCCGTGGGACAGGGCGCGTATGGCTACACCTTC. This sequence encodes CRAVGQGAYGYTF.

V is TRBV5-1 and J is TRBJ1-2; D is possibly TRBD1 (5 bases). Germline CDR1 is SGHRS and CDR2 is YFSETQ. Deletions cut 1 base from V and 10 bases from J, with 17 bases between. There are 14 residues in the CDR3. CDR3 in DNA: TGCGCCAGCAGCTTGTCCCCTAGCGGGACTGACTACACCTTC. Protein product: CASSLSPSGTDYTF.

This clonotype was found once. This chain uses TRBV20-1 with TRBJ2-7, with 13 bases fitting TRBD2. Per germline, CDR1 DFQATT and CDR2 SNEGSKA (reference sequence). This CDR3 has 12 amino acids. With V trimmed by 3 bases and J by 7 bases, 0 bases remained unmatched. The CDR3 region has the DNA TGCAGTGCTAGGACTAGCGGGAGGGAGCAGTACTTC. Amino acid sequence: CSARTSGREQYF.

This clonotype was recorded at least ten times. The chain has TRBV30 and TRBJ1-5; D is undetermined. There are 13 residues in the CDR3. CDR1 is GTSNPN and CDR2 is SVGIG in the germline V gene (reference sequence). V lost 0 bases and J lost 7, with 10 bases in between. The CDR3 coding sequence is TGTGCCTGGAGTGTGAGAGATGGCCAGCCCCAGCATTTT. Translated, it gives CAWSVRDGQPQHF.

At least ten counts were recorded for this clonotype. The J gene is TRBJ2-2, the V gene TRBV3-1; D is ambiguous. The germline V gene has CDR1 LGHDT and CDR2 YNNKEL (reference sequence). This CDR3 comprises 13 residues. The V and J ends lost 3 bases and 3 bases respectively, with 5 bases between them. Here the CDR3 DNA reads TGTGCCAGCAGCCAGGGCCACACCGGGGAGCTGTTTTTT. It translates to CASSQGHTGELFF. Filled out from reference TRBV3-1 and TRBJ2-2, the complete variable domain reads DTAVSQTPKYLVTQMGNDKSIKCEQNLGHDTMYWYKQDSKKFLKIMFSYNNKELIINETVPNRFSPKSPDKAHLNLHINSLELGDSAVYFCASSQGHTGELFFGEGSRLTVL.

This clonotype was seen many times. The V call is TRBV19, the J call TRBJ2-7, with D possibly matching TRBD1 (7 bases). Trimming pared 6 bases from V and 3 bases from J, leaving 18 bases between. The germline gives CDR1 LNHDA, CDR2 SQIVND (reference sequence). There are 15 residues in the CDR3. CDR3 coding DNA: TGTGCCAGTAGCAGGACGGCGGGACAGCTCTACGAGCAGTACTTC. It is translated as CASSRTAGQLYEQYF.

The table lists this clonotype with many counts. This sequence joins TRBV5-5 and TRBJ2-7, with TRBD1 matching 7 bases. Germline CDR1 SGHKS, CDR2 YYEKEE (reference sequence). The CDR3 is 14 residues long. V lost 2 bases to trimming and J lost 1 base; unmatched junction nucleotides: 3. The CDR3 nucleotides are TGTGCCAGCAGCTTCAGGGGGTCGTCCTACGAGCAGTACTTC. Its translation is CASSFRGSSYEQYF.

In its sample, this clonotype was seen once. CDR3 residues: CASSQDWGRVPEQYF. The DNA of the CDR3 is TGTGCCAGCAGCCAAGATTGGGGGAGGGTTCCCGAGCAGTACTTC. The genes are TRBV11-2 and TRBJ2-7, with 7 bases aligning to TRBD2. Germline trimming cut 5 bases from V and 6 bases from J; bases unmatched to any gene: 13. The CDR3 length is 15 residues. Germline V gives CDR1 SGHAT, CDR2 FQNNGV.

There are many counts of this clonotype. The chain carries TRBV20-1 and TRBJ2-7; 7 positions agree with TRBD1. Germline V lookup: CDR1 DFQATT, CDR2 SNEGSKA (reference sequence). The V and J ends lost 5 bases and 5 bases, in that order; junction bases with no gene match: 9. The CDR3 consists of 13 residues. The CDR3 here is CSAPMTGRHEQYF. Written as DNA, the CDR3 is TGCAGTGCTCCTATGACAGGGCGCCACGAGCAGTACTTC.

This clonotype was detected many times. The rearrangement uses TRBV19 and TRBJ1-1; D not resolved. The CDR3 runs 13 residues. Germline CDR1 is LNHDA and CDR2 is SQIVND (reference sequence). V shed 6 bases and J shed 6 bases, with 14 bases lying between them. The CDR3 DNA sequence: TGTGCCAGTAGCGGATTAGGGCGGGCTGAAGCTTTCTTT. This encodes CASSGLGRAEAFF.

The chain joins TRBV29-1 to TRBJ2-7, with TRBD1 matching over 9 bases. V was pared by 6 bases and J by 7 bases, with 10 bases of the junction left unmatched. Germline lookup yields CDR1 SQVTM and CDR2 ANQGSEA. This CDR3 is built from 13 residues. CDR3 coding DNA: TGCAGCGTGCGGACAGGGGCCGTCAATGAGCAGTACTTC. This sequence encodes CSVRTGAVNEQYF.

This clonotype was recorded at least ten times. The CDR3 spells CATSDPDRVNTEAFF. The CDR3 region has the DNA TGTGCCACCAGTGATCCCGATAGAGTCAACACTGAAGCTTTCTTT. V is TRBV24-1 and J is TRBJ1-1; unclear D gene. This CDR3 contains 15 residues. Germline V gives CDR1 KGHDR, CDR2 SFDVKD. V lost 3 bases and J lost 2, with 12 bases in between.

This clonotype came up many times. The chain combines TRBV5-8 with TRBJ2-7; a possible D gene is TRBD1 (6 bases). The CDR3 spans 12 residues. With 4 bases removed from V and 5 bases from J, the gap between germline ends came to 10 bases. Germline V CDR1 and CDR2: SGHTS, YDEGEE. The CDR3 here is CASSKQGDEQYF. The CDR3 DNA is TGTGCCAGCAGCAAACAGGGCGACGAGCAGTACTTC.

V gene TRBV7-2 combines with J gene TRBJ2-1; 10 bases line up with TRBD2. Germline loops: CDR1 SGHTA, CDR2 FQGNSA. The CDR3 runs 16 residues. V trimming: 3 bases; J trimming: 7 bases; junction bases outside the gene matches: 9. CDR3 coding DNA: TGTGCCAGCAGCTTTATCAGCGGGAGGGGGAATAATGAGCAGTTCTTC. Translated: CASSFISGRGNNEQFF.

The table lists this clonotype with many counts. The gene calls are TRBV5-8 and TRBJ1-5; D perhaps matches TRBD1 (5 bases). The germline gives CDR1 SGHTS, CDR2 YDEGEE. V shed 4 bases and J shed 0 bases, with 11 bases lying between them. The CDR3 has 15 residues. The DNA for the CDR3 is TGTGCCAGCAGCGAGGACGGACATAGCAATCAGCCCCAGCATTTT. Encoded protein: CASSEDGHSNQPQHF.

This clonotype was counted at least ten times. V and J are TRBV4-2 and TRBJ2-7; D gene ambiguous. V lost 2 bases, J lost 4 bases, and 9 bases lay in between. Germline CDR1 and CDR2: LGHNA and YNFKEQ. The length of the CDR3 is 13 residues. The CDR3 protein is CASSQTEKYEQYF. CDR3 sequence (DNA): TGTGCCAGCAGCCAAACAGAAAAGTACGAGCAGTACTTC.

CDR3 coding DNA: TGTGCCACCAGCAGCTTGGGTACGGGTGAAGGGAACACTGAAGCTTTCTTT. Protein: CATSSLGTGEGNTEAFF. V and J are TRBV15 and TRBJ1-1; D is uncertain. The CDR3 sequence is 17 residues long. Germline loops: CDR1 LNHNV, CDR2 YYDKDF (reference sequence). V dropped 3 bases and J dropped 1 base, with 18 bases sitting between them.

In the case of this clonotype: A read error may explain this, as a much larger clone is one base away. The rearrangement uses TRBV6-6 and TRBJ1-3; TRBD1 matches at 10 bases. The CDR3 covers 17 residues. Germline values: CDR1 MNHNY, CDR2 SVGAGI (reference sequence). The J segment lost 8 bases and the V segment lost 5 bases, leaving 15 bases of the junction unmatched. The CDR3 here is CASSHLTGTGEGHTIYF. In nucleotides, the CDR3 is TGTGCCAGCAGTCACCTAACCGGGACAGGGGAGGGACACACCATATATTTT.

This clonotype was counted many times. DNA for the CDR3: TGCGCCAGCAGCCATCCATTCCCACGGGACACTGAAGCTTTCTTT. Its protein is CASSHPFPRDTEAFF. The rearrangement joins TRBV4-1 to TRBJ1-1; the D is unclear. Germline lookup yields CDR1 MGHRA and CDR2 YSYEKL. Trimming pared 3 bases from V and 3 bases from J, leaving 14 bases between. CDR3 length: 15 residues.

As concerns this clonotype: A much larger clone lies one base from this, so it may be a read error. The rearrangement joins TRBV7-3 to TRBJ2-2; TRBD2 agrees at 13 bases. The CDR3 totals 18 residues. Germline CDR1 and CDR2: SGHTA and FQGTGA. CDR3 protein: CASSLGTSGVANTGELSF. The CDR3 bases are TGTGCCAGCAGCTTAGGGACTAGCGGGGTAGCGAACACCGGGGAGCTGTCTTTT.

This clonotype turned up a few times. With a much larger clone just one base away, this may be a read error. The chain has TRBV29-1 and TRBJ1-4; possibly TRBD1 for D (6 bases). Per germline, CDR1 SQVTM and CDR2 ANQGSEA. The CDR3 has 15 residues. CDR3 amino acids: CSVQVPGAFNGKLFF. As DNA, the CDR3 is TGCAGCGTCCAGGTTCCGGGGGCCTTTAATGGAAAACTGTTTTTT. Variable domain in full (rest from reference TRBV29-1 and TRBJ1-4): SAVISQKPSRDICQRGTSLTIQCQVDSQVTMMFWYRQQPGQSLTLIATANQGSEATYESGFVIDKFPISRPNLTFSTLTVSNMSPEDSSIYLCSVQVPGAFNGKLFFGSGTQLSVL.

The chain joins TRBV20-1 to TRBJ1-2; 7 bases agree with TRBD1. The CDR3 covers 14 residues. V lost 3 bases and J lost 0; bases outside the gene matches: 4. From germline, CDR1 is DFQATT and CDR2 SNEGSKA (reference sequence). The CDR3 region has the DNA TGCAGTGCTAGGGGACAGTTAGCTAACTATGGCTACACCTTC. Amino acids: CSARGQLANYGYTF.

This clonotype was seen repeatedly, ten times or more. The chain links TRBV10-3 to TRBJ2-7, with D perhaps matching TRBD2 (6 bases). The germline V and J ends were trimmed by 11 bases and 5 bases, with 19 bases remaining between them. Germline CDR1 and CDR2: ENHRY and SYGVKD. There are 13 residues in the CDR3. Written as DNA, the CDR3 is TGTGCCGCCGGTGGCGGGACGTGGGACGAGCAGTACTTC. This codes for CAAGGGTWDEQYF.